The T cell receptor (beta chain) under discussion was sequenced for a study of blood T cell repertoires in COVID-19. Study-wide background: Collection of acute and convalescent COVID-19 samples took place in the United States, Italy and Spain. The cDNA or gDNA used as material had been derived from T cells, B-cell-depleted T cells, or PBMCs.

TCRdb keeps only in-frame clones here, not all; method: immunoSEQ multiplex PCR. The sample records about 180,000 clones, just under 90% being singletons. CDR1 and CDR2 from the germline V gene are SGHAT and FQNNGV. CDR3 length: 16 amino acids. Trimming removed 5 bases from V and 5 bases from J; junction bases left unmatched: 7. The sequenced sample consisted of peripheral blood. The chain uses TRBV11-2 and TRBJ2-5, with 14 bases fitting TRBD2. The source of this sequence is a woman in her 70s with COVID-19, enrolled during active disease. The CDR3 coding sequence is TGTGCCAGCAGCACTGGGACTAGCGGGAGTCCGGAGACCCAGTACTTC. It specifies CASSTGTSGSPETQYF.